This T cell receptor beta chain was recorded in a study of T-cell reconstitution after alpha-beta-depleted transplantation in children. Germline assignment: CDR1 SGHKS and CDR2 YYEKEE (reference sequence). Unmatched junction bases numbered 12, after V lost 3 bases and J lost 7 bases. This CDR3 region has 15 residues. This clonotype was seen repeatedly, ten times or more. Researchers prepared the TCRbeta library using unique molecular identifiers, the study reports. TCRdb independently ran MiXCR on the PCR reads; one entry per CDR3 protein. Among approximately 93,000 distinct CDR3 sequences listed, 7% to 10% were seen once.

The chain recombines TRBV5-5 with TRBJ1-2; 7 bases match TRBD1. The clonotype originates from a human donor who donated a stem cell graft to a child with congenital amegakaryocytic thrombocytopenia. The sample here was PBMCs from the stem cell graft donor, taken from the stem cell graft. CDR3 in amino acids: CASSSRQGGPGGYTF. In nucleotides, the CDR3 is TGTGCCAGCAGCTCCCGACAGGGCGGGCCTGGTGGCTACACCTTC.